This TCR beta chain is from a study of cytomegalovirus exposure and HLA in healthy donors. PCR amplification relied on 60 Vbeta primers (plus 13 Jbeta primers). TCRdb's copy holds only in-frame clones and misses some; the assay was immunoSEQ multiplex PCR. The sample carries 76,000 or so clones, approximately 72% recorded once. Study findings and constraints: It was reported that the classifier diagnosed cytomegalovirus status with high specificity and sensitivity in both the original and validation cohorts. It has been reported that TCR beta sequences accurately predicted the HLA-A and HLA-B alleles of most subjects. Altogether, 150 or so TCR beta chains were recorded as cytomegalovirus-associated.

Comments on this clone: Antigen specificity is unknown.

Trimming cost V 4 bases and J 3 bases; bases outside gene matches: 4. Germline values: CDR1 SGHRS, CDR2 YFSETQ. The CDR3 runs to 15 residues. V usage is TRBV5-1 and J usage is TRBJ1-3, with 10 positions matching TRBD1. Sequencing was carried out using PBMCs. This receptor was obtained from a woman in her thirties or forties in good health and CMV-seropositive. In nucleotides, the CDR3 is TGCGCCAGCAGCGAGGACAGGGGGATTGGAAACACCATATATTTT. Translated, it gives CASSEDRGIGNTIYF.